A single T cell receptor (beta chain) is shown here with its context. CDR3 size: 20 residues. The V segment lost 3 bases and the J segment 0 bases; nucleotides outside the gene matches: 12. Looked up from germline, CDR1 is SGHRS and CDR2 is YFSETQ. The sample is drawn from a study of radiation and T cells in renal cell carcinoma. The time point was: baseline pretreatment blood. The treatment was: 15 Gy SBRT to primary tumor, nephrectomy 4 weeks later. The patient's renal cell carcinoma had clear cell pathology. Method: immunoSEQ multiplex PCR; TCRdb's copy keeps in-frame clones and lacks some. This table holds roughly 100,000 clones, 86% found once.

The source material was blood, sampled from a patient whose treatment included radiotherapy and nephrectomy. The origin of this receptor is a middle-aged man with renal cell carcinoma. The chain uses TRBV5-1 and TRBJ2-1; 13 bases match TRBD2. As DNA, the CDR3 is TGCGCCAGCAGCTACGCCGGACTAGCGGGGGCCTTGAGCTCCTACAATGAGCAGTTCTTC. It encodes CASSYAGLAGALSSYNEQFF.